This T cell receptor beta chain was retrieved from a study of cytomegalovirus exposure and HLA in healthy donors. Study as a whole: A later analysis reported the same platform for the 90 to 150 validation repertoires and the roughly 700 first-cohort repertoires. Study-level findings and limits: High sensitivity and specificity were reportedly achieved when the classifier diagnosed cytomegalovirus status. While the bulk of TCR sequences proved rare, some public TCRs turned up in many donors. The study labeled 150 to 200 TCR beta chains cytomegalovirus-associated.

CDR3 length equals 12 residues. Germline loops: CDR1 MNHNS, CDR2 SASEGT. Points on this clone: Antigen unknown. At one end the junction does not follow the germline gene, possibly because of a read error.

The table came from immunoSEQ multiplex PCR; TCRdb's copy has only in-frame clones and leaves some out. The sample contains about 74,000 clones, 85% to 95% of which appear only once. The origin of this receptor is a man between 18 and 29 years old in good health and CMV-seropositive. The specimen was PBMCs. This rearrangement joins TRBV6-1 to TRBJ1-1, with D possibly being TRBD1 (6 bases). The CDR3 nucleotides are TGTGCCAGCAGCCCCGGACAGATTGAAGATTTCTTT. It is translated as CASSPGQIEDFF.